The T cell receptor (beta chain) under discussion was sequenced for a study of OX40 agonist ivuxolimab in advanced cancers. Study-level points and caveats: CD8+ T cells were the subset that, on average, had more expanded clones than CD4+. There was clonal expansion of CD4+ and CD8+ blood T cells by week 6 at 0.1 to 3.0 mg/kg.

TCRdb keeps only in-frame clones here, not all; method: immunoSEQ multiplex PCR. The sample carries about 61,000 clones, 75% to 90% recorded once. With respect to this clone: Its antigen is undetermined.

The sequence came from an adult with an advanced solid tumor such as melanoma, head and neck, liver or kidney cancer. Sequenced material: CD4+ or CD8+ T cells sorted from blood, taken in a trial of the OX40 agonist ivuxolimab.

The CDR3 region is CASSLGYQGGARGYTF. CDR3 nucleotides: TGTGCCAGCAGTTTAGGTTATCAGGGAGGAGCGCGGGGCTACACCTTC. The J gene is TRBJ1-2, the V gene TRBV27, with D tentatively TRBD1 (5 bases). The V end was cut by 2 bases, the J end by 8 bases, with 21 bases between. The CDR3 loop spans 16 amino acids. The V gene's germline CDR1 is MNHEY and CDR2 SMNVEV (reference sequence).